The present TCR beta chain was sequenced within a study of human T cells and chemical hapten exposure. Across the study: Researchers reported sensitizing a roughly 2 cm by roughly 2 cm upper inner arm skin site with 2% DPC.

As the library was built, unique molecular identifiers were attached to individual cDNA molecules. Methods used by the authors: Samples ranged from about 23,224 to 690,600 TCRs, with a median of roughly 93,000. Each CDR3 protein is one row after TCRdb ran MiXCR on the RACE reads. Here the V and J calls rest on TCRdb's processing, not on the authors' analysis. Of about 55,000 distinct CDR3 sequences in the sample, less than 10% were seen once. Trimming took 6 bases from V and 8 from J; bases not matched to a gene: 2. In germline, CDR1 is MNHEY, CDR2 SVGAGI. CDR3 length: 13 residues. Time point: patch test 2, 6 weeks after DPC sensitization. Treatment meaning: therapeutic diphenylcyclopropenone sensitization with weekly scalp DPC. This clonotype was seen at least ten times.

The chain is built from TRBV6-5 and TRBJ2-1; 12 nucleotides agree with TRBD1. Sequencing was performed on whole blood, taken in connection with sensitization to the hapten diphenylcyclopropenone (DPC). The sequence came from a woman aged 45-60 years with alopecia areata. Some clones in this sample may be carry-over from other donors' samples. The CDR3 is CASRGQGAYEQFF. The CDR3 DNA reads TGTGCCAGCAGGGGACAGGGGGCTTATGAGCAGTTCTTC.